These 7 T cell receptor beta chains came from one sample sequenced in a study of T cell repertoires in cytomegalovirus infection. Each CDR3 protein is one row after TCRdb ran MiXCR on the reads. The repertoire includes a few hundred thousand distinct CDR3 sequences, about 40% of them detected once, and about half sits in the top ten. No antigen has been assigned to these receptors. The sample here was cultured PBMCs, taken from culture after CMV antigen stimulation. The receptors here all came from a human donor in good health (CMV status not recorded). Some clones in this sample may be carry-over from other donors' samples.

This CDR3 is CASSVSLTGSLIGPQHF. DNA for the CDR3: TGTGCCAGCAGTGTGAGCCTTACAGGGAGTCTCATTGGGCCCCAGCATTTT. V and J are TRBV27 and TRBJ1-5; D may be TRBD1 (6 bases). The CDR3 contains 17 residues. V lost 5 bases, J lost 9 bases, and 26 bases lay in between. CDR1 and CDR2 from the germline V gene are MNHEY and SMNVEV (reference sequence).

The CDR3 coding sequence is TGTGCCAGCAGCTTCCTGACAGGGGGCACTGAAGCTTTCTTT. Translation: CASSFLTGGTEAFF. The chain recombines TRBV7-2 with TRBJ1-1, with 9 bases aligning to TRBD1. The germline V gene has CDR1 SGHTA and CDR2 FQGNSA. V dropped 3 bases and J dropped 4; count of bases not matched to a gene: 3. The CDR3 contains 14 residues.

This clonotype was seen once. This could be a read error, since a much larger clone is one nucleotide away. The genes are TRBV6-5 and TRBJ1-2; 11 positions match TRBD1. This CDR3 comprises 14 residues. Germline V gene lookup returns CDR1 MNHEY and CDR2 SVGAGI. V lost 6 bases and J lost 4; bases outside the gene matches: 4. CDR3 sequence (DNA): TGTGCCAGCAGCCGGGACAGGGGGACCTATGGCTACACCTTC. Its protein is CASSRDRGTYGYTF.

This clonotype has only a few counts. The rearrangement links TRBV7-3 to TRBJ1-1, with D possibly TRBD1 on 6 matching bases. Germline V gives CDR1 SGHTA, CDR2 FQGTGA. V was trimmed by 5 bases and J by 8 bases, leaving 12 bases between them. The length of the CDR3 is 12 residues. CDR3 sequence reads: CASSRDRIEAFF. CDR3 in DNA: TGTGCCAGCAGCCGCGACAGGATCGAAGCTTTCTTT.

This clonotype occurred a few times. CDR3 DNA sequence: TGTGCCAGTAGTATTTCTCAAAGAGCGGGTGATTCACCCCTCCACTTT. The encoded protein is CASSISQRAGDSPLHF. This sequence joins TRBV19 and TRBJ1-6; unclear D gene. The CDR3 runs to 16 residues. The germline V and J ends were trimmed by 3 bases and 8 bases, with 17 bases remaining between them. CDR1 is LNHDA and CDR2 is SQIVND in the germline V gene (reference sequence).

This clonotype was recorded a few times. The chain carries TRBV28 and TRBJ1-1; maybe TRBD1 (6 bases). Germline values: CDR1 MDHEN, CDR2 SYDVKM. This CDR3 is 14 amino acids long. Trimming removed 6 bases at V and 1 base at J, with 12 bases between. In DNA form, the CDR3 reads TGTGCCAGCAGCTGGGACACCTCGAACACTGAAGCTTTCTTT. Its translation: CASSWDTSNTEAFF.

The gene calls are TRBV12-3 or TRBV12-4 and TRBJ2-1; TRBD1 agrees at 8 bases. CDR3 length: 14 residues. The V and J ends lost 8 bases and 7 bases, in that order; junction bases with no gene match: 10. The CDR3, as DNA: TGTGCCAGCGGGAAAACAGGGGGGTGGAATGAGCAGTTCTTC. Translation: CASGKTGGWNEQFF.